A single sample is the source of the 5 T cell receptor beta chains below, sequenced in a study of T cell repertoires in cytomegalovirus infection. For these TCRs, the target antigens are not known. TCRdb recomputed calls from the reads with MiXCR, one row per CDR3 protein. The sample has around 900,000 distinct CDR3 sequences; about 33% are singletons. The material sequenced was cultured CD8+ T cells from PBMCs, taken from culture after CMV antigen stimulation. The receptor source for this set is a human donor in good health (CMV status not recorded). Some clones in this sample may be carry-over from other donors' samples.

This clonotype was detected only a few times. J is TRBJ2-1 and V is TRBV12-5; possibly TRBD1 for D (6 bases). Germline V lookup: CDR1 LGHNT, CDR2 FRNRAP. V shed 2 bases and J shed 7 bases, with 15 bases lying between them. The CDR3 has 15 amino acids. The CDR3 reads CASGLPPNTGNEQFF. CDR3 sequence (DNA): TGTGCTAGTGGTTTGCCTCCAAACACAGGGAATGAGCAGTTCTTC.

The rearrangement links TRBV7-2 to TRBJ2-5, with 11 bases fitting TRBD2. V dropped 2 bases and J dropped 9; count of bases not matched to a gene: 14. Germline assignment: CDR1 SGHTA and CDR2 FQGNSA. This CDR3 region has 17 residues. The CDR3 DNA reads as TGTGCCAGCAGCTTAAATAGCGGGGGGGCGGGGGGCTTGTCCCAGTACTTC. Amino acid sequence: CASSLNSGGAGGLSQYF.

V gene TRBV20-1 combines with J gene TRBJ1-2; D is unclear. Deletions cut 6 bases from V and 4 bases from J, with 12 bases between. Germline V gene lookup returns CDR1 DFQATT and CDR2 SNEGSKA (reference sequence). The CDR3 is 12 amino acids. CDR3: CSASPEGYGYTF. As DNA, the CDR3 is TGCAGTGCCTCTCCAGAGGGCTATGGCTACACCTTC.

The chain links TRBV5-1 to TRBJ1-4; a weak D match, TRBD1 (6 bases). This CDR3 contains 16 residues. The germline gives CDR1 SGHRS, CDR2 YFSETQ. Trimming shortened V by 2 bases and J by 0 bases, and 11 bases separated the two germline ends. The CDR3 reads CASSLGTKSTNEKLFF. The CDR3 nucleotides read TGCGCCAGCAGCTTAGGGACAAAATCAACTAATGAAAAACTGTTTTTT.

The table lists this clonotype with a few counts. The chain uses TRBV6-1 and TRBJ1-2, with TRBD1 matching 8 bases. CDR1 and CDR2 from the germline V gene are MNHNS and SASEGT. The CDR3 length is 14 residues. The J segment lost 1 base and the V segment lost 7 bases, leaving 5 bases of the junction unmatched. The CDR3 here is CASTRTGRNYGYTF. In nucleotides, the CDR3 is TGTGCCAGCACCCGGACAGGGCGTAACTATGGCTACACCTTC.